This record covers a single TCR beta chain. Its binding antigen is unknown. Base qualities are not provided; no much larger clone lies one nucleotide away. Sample time point, as interpreted from the label and publication: baseline before first vaccination. Vaccinee samples came from UK trials COV001 and COV002, including a single-blind randomized controlled phase 2/3 trial of AZD1222 (ChAdOx1 nCoV-19) in healthy adults. For TCRbeta chain sequencing, PBMC samples were collected from trial participants at day 0 and at day 28 after the second dose. This record belongs to a study of T cell responses to AZD1222 COVID-19 vaccine (dated by TCRdb to about 2021). A note on the overall study: AZD1222 recipients given second doses at about 4 weeks or at about 12 weeks were pooled, since spike-specific TCR depth and breadth were not found to differ between the two schedules. Enrollment into the trials was organized by age into subgroups of 18-55, 56-69 and 70-plus years, and those subgroups contained approximately 150, 30 and 60 TCR-sequenced participants, respectively. TCR sequencing was performed for 230 to 250 trial participants, of whom about 210 were given two doses of AZD1222 and approximately 25 were given two doses of MenACWY control vaccine. Overall study outcomes, separate from this receptor: Spike-specific TCR breadth and depth rose significantly after two AZD1222 doses compared with day 0 and with MenACWY recipients. Participants were mostly white British and included more females than males, and it was suggested by the authors that clonal diversity may have been underestimated. Vaccine-associated CD4 TCRs spanned the whole spike protein, with dominant responses in regions 160-218 and 743-854. No day 14 peak-response samples were available, so repertoires were characterized only after the peak T cell response. Nearly half of unique spike-specific TCRs reportedly recognized epitopes outside regions mutated in the B.1.351 and B.1.1.7 variants. Only a handful of AZD1222 recipients were SARS-CoV-2 seropositive at baseline, limiting conclusions about previously exposed vaccinees. The 56-69-year group was small, and its depth increase did not reach significance, likely because of low power.

The CDR3 regions of human TCRbeta chains were analyzed by immunosequencing. In the original analysis: Repertoire TCRs were checked for matches against a reference library of SARS-CoV-2-specific TCRs that had been generated using the MIRA antigen-specificity platform. Breadth was defined as the fraction of unique TCRs that were SARS-CoV-2-associated. Depth was defined as the fraction of total T cells that were SARS-CoV-2-associated. Using the MIRA data, each spike-specific TCR was mapped to the spike region that the TCR reacts to and placed in a CD4 or CD8 class. Log10-transformed breadth and depth values were compared by one-way ANOVA with Sidak's multiple comparisons tests. TCRdb re-hosts the immuneACCESS table, in-frame sequences only. Its copies lack some clones; in the studies checked, an unresolved V gene accounts for under half of them, and the cause for the rest is not known. V, J and clone size are taken as reported in that table, and D and trimming were inferred from the DNA itself. In this sample the table shows approximately 73,000 clones, 80% to 85% of which occur a single time. Clones ranked in the top ten supply about 3.1% of the sample.

From the germline V gene (reference sequence), CDR1 is SGHNT and CDR2 is YYREEE. The CDR3 numbers 16 residues from cysteine through phenylalanine. Solely the CDR3 DNA is kept, with 48 bases framed from the first base. V is cut back by 0 bases and J by 5 bases, with 4 bases in the junction unmatched. The sequences come from peripheral blood, collected on day 0 of AZD1222 vaccination. The rearranged chain carries TRBV5-4 and TRBJ1-6; TRBD1 lines up with 8 middle nucleotides. The sequence was obtained from an adult in good health. The CDR3 protein sequence reads: CASSLGQGKNNSPLHF. The DNA sequence is as follows: TGTGCCAGCAGCTTGGGACAGGGGAAGAATAATTCACCCCTCCACTTT. The full variable domain, with segments outside the CDR3 supplied by the reference TRBV5-4 and TRBJ1-6 proteins, appears as ETGVTQSPTHLIKTRGQQVTLRCSSQSGHNTVSWYQQALGQGPQFIFQYYREEENGRGNFPPRFSGLQFPNYSSELNVNALELDDSALYLCASSLGQGKNNSPLHFGNGTRLTVT.